This entry lists 10 T cell receptor beta chains sequenced from one sample in a study of cytomegalovirus exposure and HLA in healthy donors. This PCR relied on a set of 60 Vbeta primers and 13 Jbeta primers. TCRdb's table, derived via immunoSEQ multiplex PCR, lists solely in-frame clones and lacks some. The sample has fewer than 200,000 clones, around 80% seen once. The sequenced material came from PBMCs. These receptors were taken from a man aged 25 to 45 in good health and CMV-seronegative.

J is TRBJ2-1 and V is TRBV5-6, with D tentatively TRBD2 (5 bases). The germline V and J ends were trimmed by 4 bases and 5 bases, with 10 bases remaining between them. There are 13 residues in the CDR3. CDR1 and CDR2 from the germline V gene are SGHDT and YYEEEE. The CDR3 nucleotides are TGTGCCAGCAGCCCTCAGCGGAACAATGAGCAGTTCTTC. It yields the protein CASSPQRNNEQFF.

The CDR3 sequence is CASSPTGQILRAGYTF. CDR3 sequence (DNA): TGTGCCAGCAGTCCGACCGGACAGATACTTAGGGCTGGCTACACCTTC. The chain has TRBV7-6 and TRBJ1-2; maybe TRBD1 (6 bases). Trimming pared 6 bases from V and 7 bases from J, leaving 24 bases between. Germline loops: CDR1 SGHVS, CDR2 FNYEAQ. The CDR3 contains 16 residues. Full variable domain (outside the CDR3, taken from reference TRBV7-6 and TRBJ1-2): GAGVSQSPRYKVTKRGQDVALRCDPISGHVSLYWYRQALGQGPEFLTYFNYEAQQDKSGLPNDRFSAERPEGSISTLTIQRTEQRDSAMYRCASSPTGQILRAGYTFGSGTRLTVV.

The V call is TRBV19, the J call TRBJ1-1; TRBD1 is a possible D gene (6 bases). The length of the CDR3 is 15 residues. CDR1 and CDR2 (germline): LNHDA, SQIVND (reference sequence). The germline V and J ends were trimmed by 5 bases and 0 bases, with 13 bases remaining between them. CDR3 region: CASSFTGSMNTEAFF. Written as DNA, the CDR3 is TGTGCCAGTAGTTTTACAGGGAGCATGAACACTGAAGCTTTCTTT.

The chain is built from TRBV13 and TRBJ2-1; 11 bases map to TRBD1. Per the germline V gene, CDR1 is PRHDT and CDR2 is FYEKMQ (reference sequence). The CDR3 consists of 15 residues. V lost 5 bases, J lost 8 bases, and 8 bases stayed unmatched. CDR3 region: CASSPDRGRSDEQFF. As DNA, the CDR3 is TGTGCCAGCAGCCCGGACAGGGGGCGTTCTGATGAGCAGTTCTTC.

The chain joins TRBV6-1 to TRBJ2-1; no definite D call. The V end lost 7 bases, the J end lost 2 bases, and 12 bases lay between the germline ends. Germline-derived CDR1 and CDR2 are MNHNS and SASEGT. The CDR3 covers 14 residues. DNA for the CDR3: TGTGCCAGCACGCCGGAGAGAGCCTACAATGAGCAGTTCTTC. Protein product: CASTPERAYNEQFF.

The rearrangement uses TRBV13 and TRBJ1-1, with D perhaps matching TRBD1 (5 bases). Trimming took 2 bases from V and 5 from J, leaving 6 bases between them. CDR3 length equals 12 residues. CDR1 PRHDT and CDR2 FYEKMQ come from the germline V gene (reference sequence). Here the CDR3 DNA reads TGTGCCAGCAGCTTAAGGGGAACTGAAGCTTTCTTT. Residues: CASSLRGTEAFF.

The rearrangement uses TRBV5-1 and TRBJ2-5, with TRBD2 matching over 7 bases. The J call is doubtful: the DNA matches TRBJ2-7 better. The V gene's germline CDR1 is SGHRS and CDR2 YFSETQ. CDR3 size: 15 residues. CDR3 protein: CASSLGAGSSYEQYF. The DNA for the CDR3 is TGCGCCAGCAGCTTGGGAGCGGGGAGCTCCTACGAGCAGTACTTC.

Note on this clone: Its ends do not fully match the called genes, so a read error is possible. The rearrangement joins TRBV7-9 to TRBJ1-3; D might be TRBD1 (6 bases). The CDR3 runs 13 residues. From germline, CDR1 is SEHNR and CDR2 FQNEAQ (reference sequence). The CDR3 nucleotides read TGTGCCAGCAGTTTAGGACAGGGAAACACCATATATTTT. Translation gives CASSLGQGNTIYF.

The chain has TRBV5-6 and TRBJ2-1; D ambiguous. The CDR3 contains 15 residues. The V end was cut by 4 bases, the J end by 8 bases, with 19 bases between. CDR1 and CDR2 from the germline V gene are SGHDT and YYEEEE. The chain's CDR3 is CASSPRPRLNDEQFF. In DNA form, the CDR3 reads TGTGCCAGCAGCCCTCGCCCGAGGCTAAATGATGAGCAGTTCTTC.

The chain uses TRBV6-1 and TRBJ1-4; 10 bases are a match to TRBD1. V lost 3 bases and J lost 6; bases outside the gene matches: 4. Germline CDR1 MNHNS, CDR2 SASEGT. The CDR3 is made up of 15 amino acids. The CDR3 nucleotides are TGTGCCAGCAGTGACCCCGGGACAGGGGATGAAAAACTGTTTTTT. Its protein product is CASSDPGTGDEKLFF.